The clone carrying this T cell receptor beta chain was recorded only once. The data were produced by immunoSEQ multiplex PCR, yet TCRdb's version contains in-frame clones alone and is incomplete. The sample contains 7,300 or so clones, 75% to 85% of which appear only once. This record comes from a study of tumor T cells in aggressive B-cell lymphoma. This sequence was found in an adult with diffuse large B cell lymphoma. Material for sequencing was tumor tissue.

The CDR3: CASSLWDTKNTEAFF. The CDR3 bases are TGTGCCAGCAGCTTATGGGACACCAAGAACACTGAAGCTTTCTTT. V gene TRBV7-6 combines with J gene TRBJ1-1; TRBD1 might be the D (6 bases). Between the trimmed V and J ends, which lost 2 bases and 1 base, there was a span of 11 bases. CDR1 is SGHVS, CDR2 FNYEAQ, per germline. The CDR3 length is 15 residues.